This T cell receptor (beta chain) was profiled in a study of cytomegalovirus exposure and HLA in healthy donors. Findings of the study overall: A later analysis showed HLA-associated TCR beta chains outstripping equally common others in clonal expansion. Fewer N-insertions than the 666-donor mean were reportedly shown by an Asian-associated ancestry cluster in a later analysis. Generally TCR sequences proved uncommon, though certain public TCRs appeared in numerous donors.

Comments on this clone: Its antigen remains unknown.

With V trimmed by 3 bases and J by 6 bases, 4 bases remained unmatched. Germline V lookup: CDR1 MDHEN, CDR2 SYDVKM. This CDR3 comprises 14 residues. 60 Vbeta and 13 Jbeta primers were used in PCR. Profiling relied on immunoSEQ multiplex PCR, and the TCRdb table lists in-frame clones only, not all of them. The sample lists about 36,000 clones; about 70% were seen once. Sample: PBMCs. This clonotype was obtained from a man aged 30 to 45 in good health and CMV-seronegative. The chain uses TRBV28 and TRBJ1-5, with 8 nucleotides matching TRBD1. CDR3 coding DNA: TGTGCCAGCAGTTTCTCAGGGGGCCCTCAGCCCCAGCATTTT. This codes for CASSFSGGPQPQHF.